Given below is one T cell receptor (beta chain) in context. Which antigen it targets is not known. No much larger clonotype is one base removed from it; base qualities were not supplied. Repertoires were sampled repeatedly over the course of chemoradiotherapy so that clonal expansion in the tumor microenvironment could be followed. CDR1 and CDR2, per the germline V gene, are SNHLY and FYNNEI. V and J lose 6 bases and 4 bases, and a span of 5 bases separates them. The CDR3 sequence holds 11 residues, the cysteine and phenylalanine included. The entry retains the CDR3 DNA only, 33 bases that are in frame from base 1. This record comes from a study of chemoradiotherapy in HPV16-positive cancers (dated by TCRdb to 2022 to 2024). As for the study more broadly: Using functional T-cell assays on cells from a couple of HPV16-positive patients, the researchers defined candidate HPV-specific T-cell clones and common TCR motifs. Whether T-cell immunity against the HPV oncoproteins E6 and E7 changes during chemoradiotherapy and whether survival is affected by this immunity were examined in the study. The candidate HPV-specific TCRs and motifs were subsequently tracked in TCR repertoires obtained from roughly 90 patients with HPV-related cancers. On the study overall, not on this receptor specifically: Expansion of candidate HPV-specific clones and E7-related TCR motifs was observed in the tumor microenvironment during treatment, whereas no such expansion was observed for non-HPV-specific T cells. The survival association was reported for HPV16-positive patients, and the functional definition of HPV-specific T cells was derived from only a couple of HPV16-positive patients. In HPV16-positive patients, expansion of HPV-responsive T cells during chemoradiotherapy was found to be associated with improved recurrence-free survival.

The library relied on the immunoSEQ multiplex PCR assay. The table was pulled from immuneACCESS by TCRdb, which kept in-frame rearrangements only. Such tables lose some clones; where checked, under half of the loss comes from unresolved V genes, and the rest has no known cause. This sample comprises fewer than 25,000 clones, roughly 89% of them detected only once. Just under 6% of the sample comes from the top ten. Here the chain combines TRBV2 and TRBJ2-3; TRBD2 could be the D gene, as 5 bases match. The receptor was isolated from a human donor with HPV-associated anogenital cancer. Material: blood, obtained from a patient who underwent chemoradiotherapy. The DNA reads TGTGCCAGCAGGAGGGCAGATACGCAGTATTTT. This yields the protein CASRRADTQYF.